This TCR beta chain was recorded in a study of blood T cell repertoires in COVID-19. J lost 2 bases, V lost 1 base, and 6 bases had no gene match. CDR3 length: 16 residues. Germline lookup yields CDR1 SGHTA and CDR2 FQGTGA. The assay was immunoSEQ multiplex PCR, and TCRdb's table has in-frame clones only and misses some. The repertoire consists of roughly 290,000 clones, with 65% to 85% occurring once and the leading ten covering around 14%. Sequencing input: peripheral blood. This sequence joins TRBV7-3 and TRBJ2-3; 7 nucleotides align to TRBD2. This TCR came from a person aged 65 to 79 with COVID-19, enrolled during active disease. As DNA, the CDR3 is TGTGCCAGCAGCTTAAGGCTAGCGGAGACCACAGATACGCAGTATTTT. Protein sequence: CASSLRLAETTDTQYF.